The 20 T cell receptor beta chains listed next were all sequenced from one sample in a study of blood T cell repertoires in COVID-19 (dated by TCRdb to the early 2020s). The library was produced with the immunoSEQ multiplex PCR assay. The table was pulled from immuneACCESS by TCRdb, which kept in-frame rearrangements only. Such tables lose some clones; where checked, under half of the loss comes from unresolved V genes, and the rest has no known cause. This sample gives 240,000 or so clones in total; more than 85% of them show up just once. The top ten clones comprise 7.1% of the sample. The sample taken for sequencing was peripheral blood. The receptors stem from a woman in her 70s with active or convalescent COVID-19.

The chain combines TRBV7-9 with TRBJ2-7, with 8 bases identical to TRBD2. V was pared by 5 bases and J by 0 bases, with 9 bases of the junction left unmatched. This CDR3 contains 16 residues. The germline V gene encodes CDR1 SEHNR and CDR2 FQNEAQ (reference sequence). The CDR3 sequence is CASSPGGGGLSYEQYF. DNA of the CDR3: TGTGCCAGCAGCCCCGGGGGGGGCGGACTCTCCTACGAGCAGTACTTC.

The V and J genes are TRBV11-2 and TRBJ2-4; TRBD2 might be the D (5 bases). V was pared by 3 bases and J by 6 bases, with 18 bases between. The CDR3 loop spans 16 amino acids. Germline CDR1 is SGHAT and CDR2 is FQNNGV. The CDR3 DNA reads TGTGCCAGCAGCTTGACGACTGGAGGTTCCTTAAACATTCAGTACTTC. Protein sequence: CASSLTTGGSLNIQYF.

CDR3 in amino acids: CASSPTGFNQPQHF. CDR3 DNA: TGCGCCAGCAGCCCTACAGGGTTCAATCAGCCCCAGCATTTT. V and J are TRBV5-1 and TRBJ1-5, with a weak D call TRBD1 (6 bases). Per germline, CDR1 SGHRS and CDR2 YFSETQ. The CDR3 length is 14 residues. The germline V and J ends were trimmed by 4 bases and 3 bases, with 11 bases remaining between them.

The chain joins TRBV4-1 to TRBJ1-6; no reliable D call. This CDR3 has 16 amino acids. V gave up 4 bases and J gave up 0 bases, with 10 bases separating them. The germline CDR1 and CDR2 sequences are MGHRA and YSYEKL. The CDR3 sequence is CASSPVLSSYNSPLHF. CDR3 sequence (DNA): TGCGCCAGCAGCCCAGTTTTATCCTCCTATAATTCACCCCTCCACTTT.

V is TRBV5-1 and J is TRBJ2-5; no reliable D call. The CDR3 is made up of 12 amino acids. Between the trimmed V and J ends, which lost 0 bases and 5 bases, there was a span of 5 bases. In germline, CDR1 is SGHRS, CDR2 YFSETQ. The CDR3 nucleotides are TGCGCCAGCAGCTTGGCCACTGAGACCCAGTACTTC. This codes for CASSLATETQYF.

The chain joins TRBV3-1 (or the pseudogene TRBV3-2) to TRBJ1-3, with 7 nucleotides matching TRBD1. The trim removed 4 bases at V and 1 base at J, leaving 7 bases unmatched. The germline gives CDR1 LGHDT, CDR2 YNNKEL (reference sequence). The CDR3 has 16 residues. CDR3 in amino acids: CASSPRDSESGNTIYF. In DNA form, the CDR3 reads TGTGCCAGCAGCCCAAGGGACAGCGAGTCTGGAAACACCATATATTTT.

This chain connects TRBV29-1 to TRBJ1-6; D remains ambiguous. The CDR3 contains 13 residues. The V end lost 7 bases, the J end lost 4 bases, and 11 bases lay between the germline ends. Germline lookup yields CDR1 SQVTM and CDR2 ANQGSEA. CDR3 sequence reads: CSARGSYNSPLHF. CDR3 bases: TGCAGCGCTCGCGGATCTTATAATTCACCCCTCCACTTT. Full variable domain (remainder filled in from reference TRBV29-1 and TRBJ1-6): SAVISQKPSRDICQRGTSLTIQCQVDSQVTMMFWYRQQPGQSLTLIATANQGSEATYESGFVIDKFPISRPNLTFSTLTVSNMSPEDSSIYLCSARGSYNSPLHFGNGTRLTVT.

The CDR3 spells CATSEQQGRKTFF. The CDR3 nucleotides read TGTGCCACCAGTGAGCAACAGGGTCGGAAAACTTTCTTT. This chain links TRBV24-1 with TRBJ1-1; possible D gene TRBD1, 6 bases. This CDR3 comprises 13 residues. Germline values: CDR1 KGHDR, CDR2 SFDVKD. The V end lost 4 bases, the J end lost 12 bases, and 17 bases lay between the germline ends.

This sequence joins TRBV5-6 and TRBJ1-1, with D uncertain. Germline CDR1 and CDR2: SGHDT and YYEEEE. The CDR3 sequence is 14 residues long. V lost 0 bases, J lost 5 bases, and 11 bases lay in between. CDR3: CASSLDGFSTEAFF. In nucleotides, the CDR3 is TGTGCCAGCAGCTTGGACGGTTTTTCGACTGAAGCTTTCTTT.

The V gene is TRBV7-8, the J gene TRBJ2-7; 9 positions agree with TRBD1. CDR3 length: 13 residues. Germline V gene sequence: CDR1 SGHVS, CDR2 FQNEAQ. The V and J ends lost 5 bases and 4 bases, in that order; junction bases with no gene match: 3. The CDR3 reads CASSRDRDYEQYF. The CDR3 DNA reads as TGTGCCAGCAGCAGGGACAGGGATTACGAGCAGTACTTC.

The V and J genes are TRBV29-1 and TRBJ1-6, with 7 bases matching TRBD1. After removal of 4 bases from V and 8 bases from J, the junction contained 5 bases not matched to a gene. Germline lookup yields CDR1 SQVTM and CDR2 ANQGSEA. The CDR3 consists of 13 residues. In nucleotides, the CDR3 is TGCAGCGTTGCGGAGGGGGCAGATTCACCCCTCCACTTT. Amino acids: CSVAEGADSPLHF. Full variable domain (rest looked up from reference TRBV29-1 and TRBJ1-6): SAVISQKPSRDICQRGTSLTIQCQVDSQVTMMFWYRQQPGQSLTLIATANQGSEATYESGFVIDKFPISRPNLTFSTLTVSNMSPEDSSIYLCSVAEGADSPLHFGNGTRLTVT.

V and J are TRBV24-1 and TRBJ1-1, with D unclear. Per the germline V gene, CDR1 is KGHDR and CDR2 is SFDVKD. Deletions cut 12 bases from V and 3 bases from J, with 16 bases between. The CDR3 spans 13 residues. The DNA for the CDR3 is TGTGCCGCGAGGCGGGAGGAGGACACTGAAGCTTTCTTT. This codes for CAARREEDTEAFF.

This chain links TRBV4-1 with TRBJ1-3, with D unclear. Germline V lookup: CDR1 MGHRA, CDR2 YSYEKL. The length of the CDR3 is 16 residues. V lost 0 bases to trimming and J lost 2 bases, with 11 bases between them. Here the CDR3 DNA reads TGCGCCAGCAGCCAAGATCCGGGAGGGACTGGAAACACCATATATTTT. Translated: CASSQDPGGTGNTIYF.

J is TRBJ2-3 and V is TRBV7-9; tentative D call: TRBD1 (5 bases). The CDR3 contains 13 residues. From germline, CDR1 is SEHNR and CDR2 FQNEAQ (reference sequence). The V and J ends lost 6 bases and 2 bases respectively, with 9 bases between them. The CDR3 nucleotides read TGTGCCAGCAGACAGGACCCCACAGATACGCAGTATTTT. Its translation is CASRQDPTDTQYF.

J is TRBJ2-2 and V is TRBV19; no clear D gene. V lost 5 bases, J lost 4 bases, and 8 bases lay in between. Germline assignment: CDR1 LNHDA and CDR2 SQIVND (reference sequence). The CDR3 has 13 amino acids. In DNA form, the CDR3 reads TGTGCCAGTAGTCCTCAAGCCACCGGGGAGCTGTTTTTT. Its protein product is CASSPQATGELFF.

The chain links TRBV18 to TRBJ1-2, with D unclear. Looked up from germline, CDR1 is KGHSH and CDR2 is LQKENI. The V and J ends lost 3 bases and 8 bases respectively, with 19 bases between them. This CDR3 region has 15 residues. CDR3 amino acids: CASSPSPVSREGYTF. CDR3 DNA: TGTGCCAGCTCACCTAGCCCCGTAAGCCGGGAGGGCTACACCTTC.

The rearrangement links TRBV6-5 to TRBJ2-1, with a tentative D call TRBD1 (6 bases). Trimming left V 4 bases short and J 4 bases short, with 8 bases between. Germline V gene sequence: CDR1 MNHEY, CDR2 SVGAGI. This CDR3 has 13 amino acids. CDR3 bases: TGTGCCAGCAGTTTCGGACAGTACAATGAGCAGTTCTTC. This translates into CASSFGQYNEQFF.

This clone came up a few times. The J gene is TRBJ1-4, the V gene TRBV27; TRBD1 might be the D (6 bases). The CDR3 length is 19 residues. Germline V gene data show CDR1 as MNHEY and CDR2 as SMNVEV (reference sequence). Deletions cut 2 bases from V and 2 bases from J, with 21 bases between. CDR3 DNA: TGTGCCAGCAGTTTAGTTGCGGGGGGCGCTAGGGCCACTAATGAAAAACTGTTTTTT. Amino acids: CASSLVAGGARATNEKLFF.

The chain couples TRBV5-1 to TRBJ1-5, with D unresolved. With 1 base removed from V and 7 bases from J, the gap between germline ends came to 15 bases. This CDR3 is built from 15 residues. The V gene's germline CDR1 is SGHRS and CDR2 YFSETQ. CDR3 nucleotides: TGCGCCAGCAGCTTGTCAGGAAACGATCACCAGCCCCAGCATTTT. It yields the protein CASSLSGNDHQPQHF.

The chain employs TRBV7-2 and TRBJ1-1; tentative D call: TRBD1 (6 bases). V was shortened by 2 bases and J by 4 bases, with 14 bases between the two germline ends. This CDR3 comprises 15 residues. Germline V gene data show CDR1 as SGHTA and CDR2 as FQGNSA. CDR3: CASSLRGRGATEAFF. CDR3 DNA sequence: TGTGCCAGCAGCTTAAGGGGGAGGGGAGCCACTGAAGCTTTCTTT.